The clone carrying this TCR beta chain was picked up many times. TCRdb fed the RT-PCR reads into MiXCR, producing one record per CDR3 protein. The repertoire holds hundreds of thousands of distinct CDR3 sequences, with 11% to 15% as singletons. CDR1 is KGHDR and CDR2 is SFDVKD in the germline V gene. With 2 bases removed from V and 1 base from J, the gap between germline ends came to 7 bases. This CDR3 is 15 amino acids long. This TCR was recovered from a female donor in good health, serving as a healthy control. Source material: memory CD4+ T cells from blood. The chain joins TRBV24-1 to TRBJ2-2; the D is unclear. The CDR3 is CATSDSTKNTGELFF. DNA for the CDR3: TGTGCCACCAGTGATTCAACGAAGAACACCGGGGAGCTGTTTTTT.